These 7 T cell receptor beta chains were all obtained from the same sample, sequenced in a study of shared clonotypes between healthy human individuals. Clones were read by immunoSEQ multiplex PCR, and TCRdb kept only the in-frame ones, dropping some. The sample consists of about 680,000 clones, roughly 94% of them appearing once. Naive CD8 cells lacked CD45RO and underwent positive selection for CCR7, leaving out terminally differentiated effector memory CD45RA+ cells. The sample was naive CD8+ T cells sorted from blood. The receptors come from a man aged 25-45 years in good health.

The chain uses TRBV7-9 and TRBJ1-1; D call uncertain. Trimming removed 3 bases from V and 0 bases from J, with 14 bases in between. CDR3 length: 16 residues. The V gene's germline CDR1 is SEHNR and CDR2 FQNEAQ (reference sequence). The CDR3 nucleotides read TGTGCCAGCAGCTTTGGTCCAGCACCCATGAACACTGAAGCTTTCTTT. Amino acid sequence: CASSFGPAPMNTEAFF. Drawing the rest from reference TRBV7-9 and TRBJ1-1, the complete variable domain is DTGVSQNPRHKITKRGQNVTFRCDPISEHNRLYWYRQTLGQGPEFLTYFQNEAQLEKSRLLSDRFSAERPKGSFSTLEIQRTEQGDSAMYLCASSFGPAPMNTEAFFGQGTRLTVV.

This chain joins TRBV19 and TRBJ2-1; D gene ambiguous. Germline assignment: CDR1 LNHDA and CDR2 SQIVND (reference sequence). This CDR3 contains 13 residues. Trimming took 3 bases from V and 10 from J, leaving 13 bases between them. The CDR3 DNA follows: TGTGCCAGTAGTATCTCTCCTATCCGGGAGCAGTTCTTC. Protein sequence: CASSISPIREQFF.

The chain combines TRBV7-6 with TRBJ2-1; 11 bases are a match to TRBD2. Germline CDR1 is SGHVS and CDR2 is FNYEAQ. There are 17 residues in the CDR3. The J segment lost 8 bases and the V segment lost 5 bases, leaving 14 bases of the junction unmatched. The CDR3 sequence: CASSAKLAGDPQDEQFF. In DNA form, the CDR3 reads TGTGCCAGCAGCGCTAAACTAGCGGGGGACCCACAGGATGAGCAGTTCTTC.

The rearrangement joins TRBV29-1 to TRBJ2-5; perhaps TRBD1 as D (6 bases). The V gene lost 5 bases and the J gene lost 0 bases, with 7 bases spanning the gap. This CDR3 contains 12 residues. Germline CDR1 SQVTM, CDR2 ANQGSEA. This CDR3 is CSVRDNQETQYF. The CDR3 DNA follows: TGCAGCGTTCGGGACAACCAAGAGACCCAGTACTTC. The full variable domain, with the rest looked up from reference TRBV29-1 and TRBJ2-5, is SAVISQKPSRDICQRGTSLTIQCQVDSQVTMMFWYRQQPGQSLTLIATANQGSEATYESGFVIDKFPISRPNLTFSTLTVSNMSPEDSSIYLCSVRDNQETQYFGPGTRLLVL.

J is TRBJ2-7 and V is TRBV28, with D possibly matching TRBD1 (5 bases). Germline values: CDR1 MDHEN, CDR2 SYDVKM. V shed 3 bases and J shed 4 bases, with 13 bases lying between them. The CDR3 spans 14 residues. CDR3 DNA: TGTGCCAGCAGTTTTAAATCAGGGTTTTACGAGCAGTACTTC. Amino acids: CASSFKSGFYEQYF.

This clone was found once. The V call is TRBV7-2, the J call TRBJ2-5, with D maybe TRBD2 (5 bases). There are 14 residues in the CDR3. The germline CDR1 and CDR2 sequences are SGHTA and FQGNSA. The V gene lost 4 bases and the J gene lost 2 bases, with 11 bases spanning the gap. This chain's CDR3 is CASSSREYQETQYF. The CDR3 DNA follows: TGTGCCAGCAGCTCAAGGGAGTATCAAGAGACCCAGTACTTC. Full variable domain (rest looked up from reference TRBV7-2 and TRBJ2-5): GAGVSQSPSNKVTEKGKDVELRCDPISGHTALYWYRQSLGQGLEFLIYFQGNSAPDKSGLPSDRFSAERTGGSVSTLTIQRTQQEDSAVYLCASSSREYQETQYFGPGTRLLVL.

V and J are TRBV11-2 and TRBJ2-7, with 8 bases fitting TRBD2. Trimming took 2 bases from V and 7 from J; bases not matched to a gene: 4. The CDR3 covers 13 residues. CDR1 is SGHAT, CDR2 FQNNGV, per germline. CDR3 sequence: CASSLIERGEQYF. The CDR3 nucleotides read TGTGCCAGCAGCTTAATCGAGCGGGGGGAGCAGTACTTC.